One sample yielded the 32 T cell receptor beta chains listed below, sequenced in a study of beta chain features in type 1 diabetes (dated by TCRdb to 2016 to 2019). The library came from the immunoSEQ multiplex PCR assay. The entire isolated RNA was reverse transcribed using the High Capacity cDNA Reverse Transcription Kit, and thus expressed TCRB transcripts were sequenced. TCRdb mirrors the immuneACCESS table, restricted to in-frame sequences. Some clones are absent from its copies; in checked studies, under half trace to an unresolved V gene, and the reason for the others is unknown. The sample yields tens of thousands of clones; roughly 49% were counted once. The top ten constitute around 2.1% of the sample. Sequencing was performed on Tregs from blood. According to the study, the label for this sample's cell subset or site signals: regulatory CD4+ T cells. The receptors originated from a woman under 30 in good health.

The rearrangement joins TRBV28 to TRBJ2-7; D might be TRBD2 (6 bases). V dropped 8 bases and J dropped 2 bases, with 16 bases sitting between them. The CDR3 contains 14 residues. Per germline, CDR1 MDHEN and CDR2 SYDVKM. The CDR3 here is CASSGTLGAYEQYF. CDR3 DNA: TGTGCCAGCTCCGGGACTTTAGGCGCCTACGAGCAGTACTTC.

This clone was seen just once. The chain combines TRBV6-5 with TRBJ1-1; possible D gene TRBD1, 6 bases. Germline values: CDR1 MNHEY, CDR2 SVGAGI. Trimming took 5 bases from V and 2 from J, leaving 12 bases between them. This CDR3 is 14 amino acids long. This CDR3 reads CASSTGTTNTEAFF. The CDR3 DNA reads TGTGCCAGCAGTACCGGGACAACAAACACTGAAGCTTTCTTT.

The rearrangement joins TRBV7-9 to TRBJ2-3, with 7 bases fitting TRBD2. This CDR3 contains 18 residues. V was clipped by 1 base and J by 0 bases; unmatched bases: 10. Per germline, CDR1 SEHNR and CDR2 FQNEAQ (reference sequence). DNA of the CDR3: TGTGCCAGCAGCTTAGGGGTGGGGAGGGTCGCCAGCACAGATACGCAGTATTTT. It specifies CASSLGVGRVASTDTQYF.

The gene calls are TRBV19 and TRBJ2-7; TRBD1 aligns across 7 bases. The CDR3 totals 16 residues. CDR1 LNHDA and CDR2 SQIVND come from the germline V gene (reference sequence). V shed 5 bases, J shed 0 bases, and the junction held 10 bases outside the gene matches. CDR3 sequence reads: CASSGQGTASSYEQYF. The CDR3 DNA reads TGTGCCAGTAGTGGGCAAGGGACAGCCAGCTCCTACGAGCAGTACTTC.

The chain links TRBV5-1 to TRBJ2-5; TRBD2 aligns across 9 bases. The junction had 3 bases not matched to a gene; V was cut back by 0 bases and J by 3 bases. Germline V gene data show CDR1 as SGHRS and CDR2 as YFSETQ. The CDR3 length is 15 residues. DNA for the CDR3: TGCGCCAGCAGCTTGGAGCTAGCGGGGAAAGAGACCCAGTACTTC. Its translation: CASSLELAGKETQYF. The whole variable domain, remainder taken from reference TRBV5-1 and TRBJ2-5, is KAGVTQTPRYLIKTRGQQVTLSCSPISGHRSVSWYQQTPGQGLQFLFEYFSETQRNKGNFPGRFSGRQFSNSRSEMNVSTLELGDSALYLCASSLELAGKETQYFGPGTRLLVL.

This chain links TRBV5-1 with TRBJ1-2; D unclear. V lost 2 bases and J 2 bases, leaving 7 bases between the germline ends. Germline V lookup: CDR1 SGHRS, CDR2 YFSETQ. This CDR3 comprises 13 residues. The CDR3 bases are TGCGCCAGCAGCTTCACATCCAACTATGGCTACACCTTC. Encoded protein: CASSFTSNYGYTF. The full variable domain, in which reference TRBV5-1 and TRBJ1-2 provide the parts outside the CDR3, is KAGVTQTPRYLIKTRGQQVTLSCSPISGHRSVSWYQQTPGQGLQFLFEYFSETQRNKGNFPGRFSGRQFSNSRSEMNVSTLELGDSALYLCASSFTSNYGYTFGSGTRLTVV.

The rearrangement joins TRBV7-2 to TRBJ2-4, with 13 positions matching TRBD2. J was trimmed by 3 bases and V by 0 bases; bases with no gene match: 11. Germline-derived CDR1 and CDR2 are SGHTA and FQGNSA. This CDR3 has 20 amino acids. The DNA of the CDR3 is TGTGCCAGCAGCTTAGCCCGGACTAGCGGGAGAGGGCCCGTCAAAAACATTCAGTACTTC. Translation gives CASSLARTSGRGPVKNIQYF. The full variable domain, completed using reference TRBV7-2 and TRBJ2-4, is GAGVSQSPSNKVTEKGKDVELRCDPISGHTALYWYRQSLGQGLEFLIYFQGNSAPDKSGLPSDRFSAERTGGSVSTLTIQRTQQEDSAVYLCASSLARTSGRGPVKNIQYFGAGTRLSVL.

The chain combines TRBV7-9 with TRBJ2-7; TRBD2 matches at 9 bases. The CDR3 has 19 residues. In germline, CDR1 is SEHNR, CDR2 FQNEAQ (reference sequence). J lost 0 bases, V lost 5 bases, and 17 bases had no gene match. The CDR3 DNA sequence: TGTGCCAGCAGCACTCCGACGACATGGACTAGCGCGATCTCCTACGAGCAGTACTTC. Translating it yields CASSTPTTWTSAISYEQYF.

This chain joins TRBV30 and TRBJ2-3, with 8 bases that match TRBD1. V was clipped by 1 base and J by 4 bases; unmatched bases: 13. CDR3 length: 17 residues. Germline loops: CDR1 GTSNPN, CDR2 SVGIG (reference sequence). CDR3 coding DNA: TGTGCCTGGAGTGGAGACATAAGAATACAGGGGGCAGATACGCAGTATTTT. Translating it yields CAWSGDIRIQGADTQYF. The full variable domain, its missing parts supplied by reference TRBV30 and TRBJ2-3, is SQTIHQWPATLVQPVGSPLSLECTVEGTSNPNLYWYRQAAGRGLQLLFYSVGIGQISSEVPQNLSASRPQDRQFILSSKKLLLSDSGFYLCAWSGDIRIQGADTQYFGPGTRLTVL.

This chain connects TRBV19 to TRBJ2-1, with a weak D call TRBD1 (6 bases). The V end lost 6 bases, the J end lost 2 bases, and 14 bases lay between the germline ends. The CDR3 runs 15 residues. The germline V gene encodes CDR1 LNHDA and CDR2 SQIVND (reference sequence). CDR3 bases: TGTGCCAGTAGGACAGGCCACACAACCTACAATGAGCAGTTCTTC. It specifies CASRTGHTTYNEQFF. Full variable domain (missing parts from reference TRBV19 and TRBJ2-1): DGGITQSPKYLFRKEGQNVTLSCEQNLNHDAMYWYRQDPGQGLRLIYYSQIVNDFQKGDIAEGYSVSREKKESFPLTVTSAQKNPTAFYLCASRTGHTTYNEQFFGPGTRLTVL.

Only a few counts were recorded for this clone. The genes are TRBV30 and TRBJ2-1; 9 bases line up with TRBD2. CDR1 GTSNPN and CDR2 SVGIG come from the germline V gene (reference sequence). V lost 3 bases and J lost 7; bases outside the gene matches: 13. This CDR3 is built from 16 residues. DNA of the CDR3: TGTGCCTGGAGGGGGGACATAGCGGGAGACTTGAATGAGCAGTTCTTC. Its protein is CAWRGDIAGDLNEQFF.

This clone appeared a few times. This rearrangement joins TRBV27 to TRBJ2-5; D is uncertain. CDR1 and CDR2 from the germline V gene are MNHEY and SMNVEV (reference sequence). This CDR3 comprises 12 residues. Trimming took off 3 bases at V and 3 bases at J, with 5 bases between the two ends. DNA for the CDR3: TGTGCCAGCAGTTTTCGGGAAGAGACCCAGTACTTC. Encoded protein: CASSFREETQYF.

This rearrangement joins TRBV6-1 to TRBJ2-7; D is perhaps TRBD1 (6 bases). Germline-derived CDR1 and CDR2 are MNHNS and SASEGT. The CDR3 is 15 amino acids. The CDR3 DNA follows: TGTGCGAGGACTTACCCTGGGACACTCTCCTACGAGCAGTACTTC. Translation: CARTYPGTLSYEQYF.

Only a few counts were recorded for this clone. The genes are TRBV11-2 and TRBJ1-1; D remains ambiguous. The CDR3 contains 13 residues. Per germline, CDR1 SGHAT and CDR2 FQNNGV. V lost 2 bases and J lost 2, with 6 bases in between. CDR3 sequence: CASSLRLNTEAFF. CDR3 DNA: TGTGCCAGCAGCTTAAGACTCAACACTGAAGCTTTCTTT.

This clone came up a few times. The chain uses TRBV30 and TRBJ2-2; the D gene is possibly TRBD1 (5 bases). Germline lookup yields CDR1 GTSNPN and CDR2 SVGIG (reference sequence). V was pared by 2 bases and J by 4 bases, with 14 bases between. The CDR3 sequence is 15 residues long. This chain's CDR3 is CAWSIGARSTGELFF. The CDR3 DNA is TGTGCCTGGAGTATTGGGGCTCGTAGCACCGGGGAGCTGTTTTTT.

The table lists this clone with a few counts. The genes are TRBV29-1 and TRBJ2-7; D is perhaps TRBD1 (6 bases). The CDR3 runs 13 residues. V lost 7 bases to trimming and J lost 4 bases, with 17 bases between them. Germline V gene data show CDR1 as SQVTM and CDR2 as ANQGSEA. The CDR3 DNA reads TGCAGCGCCGTCCTAGGACAGCCATACGAGCAGTACTTC. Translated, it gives CSAVLGQPYEQYF.

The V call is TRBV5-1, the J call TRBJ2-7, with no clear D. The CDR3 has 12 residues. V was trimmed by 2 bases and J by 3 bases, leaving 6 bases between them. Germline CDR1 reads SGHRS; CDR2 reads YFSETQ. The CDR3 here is CASSFNNYEQYF. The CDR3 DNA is TGCGCCAGCAGCTTCAACAACTACGAGCAGTACTTC.

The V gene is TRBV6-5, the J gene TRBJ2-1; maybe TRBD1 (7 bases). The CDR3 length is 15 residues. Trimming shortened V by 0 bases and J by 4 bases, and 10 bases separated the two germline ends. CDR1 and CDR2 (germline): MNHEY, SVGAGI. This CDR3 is CASSYSTGTYNEQFF. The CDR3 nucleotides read TGTGCCAGCAGTTACTCGACAGGGACTTACAATGAGCAGTTCTTC.

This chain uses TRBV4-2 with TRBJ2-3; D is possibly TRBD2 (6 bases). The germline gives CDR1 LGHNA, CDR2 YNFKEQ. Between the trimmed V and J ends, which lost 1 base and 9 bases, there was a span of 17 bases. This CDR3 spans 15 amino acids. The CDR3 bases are TGTGCCAGCAGCCAAGCCGGGCGTGGACGGGGGACGCAGTATTTT. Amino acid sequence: CASSQAGRGRGTQYF.

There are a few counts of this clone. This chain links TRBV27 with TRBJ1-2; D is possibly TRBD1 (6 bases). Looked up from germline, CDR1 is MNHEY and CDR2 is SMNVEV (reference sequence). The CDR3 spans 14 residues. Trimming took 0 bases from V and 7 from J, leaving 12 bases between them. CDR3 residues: CASSLSYRESGYTF. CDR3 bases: TGTGCCAGCAGTTTATCGTACAGGGAAAGTGGCTACACCTTC.

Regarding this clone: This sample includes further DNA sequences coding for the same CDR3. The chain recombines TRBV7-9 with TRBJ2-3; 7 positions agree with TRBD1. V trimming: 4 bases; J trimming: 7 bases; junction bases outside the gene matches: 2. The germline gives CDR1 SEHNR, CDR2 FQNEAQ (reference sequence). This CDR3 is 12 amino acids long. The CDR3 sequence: CASSSQGYTQYF. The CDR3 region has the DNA TGTGCCAGCAGCTCACAGGGGTATACGCAGTATTTT.

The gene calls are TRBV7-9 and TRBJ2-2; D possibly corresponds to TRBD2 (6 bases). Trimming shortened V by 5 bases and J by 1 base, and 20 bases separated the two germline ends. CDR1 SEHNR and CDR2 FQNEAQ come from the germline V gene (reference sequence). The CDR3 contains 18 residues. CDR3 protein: CASSPGRSGPKNTGELFF. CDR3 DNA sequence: TGTGCCAGCAGCCCAGGGAGGAGCGGGCCTAAGAACACCGGGGAGCTGTTTTTT. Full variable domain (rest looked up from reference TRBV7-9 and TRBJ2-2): DTGVSQNPRHKITKRGQNVTFRCDPISEHNRLYWYRQTLGQGPEFLTYFQNEAQLEKSRLLSDRFSAERPKGSFSTLEIQRTEQGDSAMYLCASSPGRSGPKNTGELFFGEGSRLTVL.

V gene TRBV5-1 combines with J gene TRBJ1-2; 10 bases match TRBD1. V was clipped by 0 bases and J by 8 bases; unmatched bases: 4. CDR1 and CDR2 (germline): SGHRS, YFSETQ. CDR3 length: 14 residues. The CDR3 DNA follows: TGCGCCAGCAGCTTGGACGGGACAGGGGAAGGCTACACCTTC. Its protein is CASSLDGTGEGYTF.

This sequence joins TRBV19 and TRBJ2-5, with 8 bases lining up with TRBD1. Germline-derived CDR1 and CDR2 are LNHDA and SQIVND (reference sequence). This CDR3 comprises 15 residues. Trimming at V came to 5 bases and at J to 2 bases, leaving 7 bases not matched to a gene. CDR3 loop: CASSLPGTGQETQYF. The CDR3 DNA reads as TGTGCCAGTAGTCTCCCCGGGACAGGTCAAGAGACCCAGTACTTC.

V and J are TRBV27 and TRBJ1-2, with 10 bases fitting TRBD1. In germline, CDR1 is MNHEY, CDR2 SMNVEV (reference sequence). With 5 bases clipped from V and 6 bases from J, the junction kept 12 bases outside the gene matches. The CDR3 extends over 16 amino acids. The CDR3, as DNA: TGTGCCAGCAGTCCCCCCGGGACAGGGGCTTCTCATGGCTACACCTTC. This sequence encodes CASSPPGTGASHGYTF.

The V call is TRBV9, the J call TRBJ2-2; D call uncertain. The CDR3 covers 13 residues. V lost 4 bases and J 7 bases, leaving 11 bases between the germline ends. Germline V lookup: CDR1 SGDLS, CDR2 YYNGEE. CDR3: CASSQALIGELFF. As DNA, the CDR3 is TGTGCCAGCAGCCAAGCCCTAATCGGGGAGCTGTTTTTT.

The chain's CDR3 is CSVGGASGSRDEQFF. For the CDR3, the DNA is TGCAGCGTCGGGGGAGCTAGCGGGAGTAGGGATGAGCAGTTCTTC. The chain is built from TRBV29-1 and TRBJ2-1; 10 bases are a match to TRBD2. This CDR3 has 15 amino acids. CDR1 is SQVTM and CDR2 is ANQGSEA in the germline V gene. The ends lost 6 bases at V and 8 bases at J; junction bases unmatched: 13.

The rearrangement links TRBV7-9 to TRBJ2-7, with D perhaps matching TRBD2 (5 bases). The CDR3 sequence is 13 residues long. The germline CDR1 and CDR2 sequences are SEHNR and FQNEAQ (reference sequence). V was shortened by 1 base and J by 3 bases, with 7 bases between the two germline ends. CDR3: CASSLGRDYEQYF. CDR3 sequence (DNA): TGTGCCAGCAGCTTAGGACGGGACTACGAGCAGTACTTC.

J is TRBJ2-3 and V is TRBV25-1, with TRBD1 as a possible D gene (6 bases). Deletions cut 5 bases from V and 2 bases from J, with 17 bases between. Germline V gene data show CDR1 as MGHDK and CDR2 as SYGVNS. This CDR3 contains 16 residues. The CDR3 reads CASSCRQALTTDTQYF. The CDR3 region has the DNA TGTGCCAGCAGTTGCCGACAGGCCCTAACCACAGATACGCAGTATTTT.

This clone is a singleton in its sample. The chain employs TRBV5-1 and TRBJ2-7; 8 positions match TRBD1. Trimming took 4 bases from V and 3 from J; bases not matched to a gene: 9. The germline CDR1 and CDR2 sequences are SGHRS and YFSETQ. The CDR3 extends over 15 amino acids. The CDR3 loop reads CASSLDRGSFYEQYF. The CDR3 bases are TGCGCCAGCAGCCTCGACAGGGGTTCCTTCTACGAGCAGTACTTC.

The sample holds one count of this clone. The CDR3, as DNA: TGTGCCAGCAGTTATCAAACCCCGGGGCGGGGAGAGACCCAGTACTTC. Translating it yields CASSYQTPGRGETQYF. V gene TRBV6-5 combines with J gene TRBJ2-5, with D perhaps TRBD2 (6 bases). V lost 3 bases, J lost 4 bases, and 18 bases lay in between. CDR1 is MNHEY, CDR2 SVGAGI, per germline. This CDR3 has 16 amino acids.

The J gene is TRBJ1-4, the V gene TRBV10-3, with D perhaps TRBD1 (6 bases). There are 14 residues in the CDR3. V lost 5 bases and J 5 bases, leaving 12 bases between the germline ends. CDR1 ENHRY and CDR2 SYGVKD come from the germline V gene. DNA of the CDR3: TGTGCCATCAGTTCAGGGGCCTCAAATGAAAAACTGTTTTTT. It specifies CAISSGASNEKLFF.